This T cell receptor (beta chain) was recovered during a study of T cells in Graves' hyperthyroidism and ophthalmopathy. Looking at the study overall: Peripheral blood draws took place at initial diagnosis, ahead of any treatment.

This clonotype was counted only a few times. Lactation, pregnancy, other autoimmune disease or uncontrolled infection led to exclusion of patients. TCR beta CDR3 regions were amplified from RNA. The study used the HTBI primer set for a first-round RT-PCR of the TCR CDR3. TCRdb ran MiXCR on the multiplex PCR reads and lists one entry per CDR3 protein. Altogether fewer than 400,000 distinct CDR3 sequences are present, roughly an eighth being singletons, with the ten largest covering 25% to 30%. Trimming took 2 bases from V and 0 from J; bases not matched to a gene: 12. Germline V gene data show CDR1 as MNHNS and CDR2 as SASEGT. This CDR3 is built from 20 residues.

The specimen was blood. This chain links TRBV6-1 with TRBJ2-1; TRBD2 agrees at 11 bases. This clonotype was obtained from a man aged 45-60 years with Graves' ophthalmopathy. The CDR3 nucleotides are TGTGCCAGCAGTGAATCGGCTCCGGGACTAGCGGTCAGCTCCTACAATGAGCAGTTCTTC. The encoded protein is CASSESAPGLAVSSYNEQFF.